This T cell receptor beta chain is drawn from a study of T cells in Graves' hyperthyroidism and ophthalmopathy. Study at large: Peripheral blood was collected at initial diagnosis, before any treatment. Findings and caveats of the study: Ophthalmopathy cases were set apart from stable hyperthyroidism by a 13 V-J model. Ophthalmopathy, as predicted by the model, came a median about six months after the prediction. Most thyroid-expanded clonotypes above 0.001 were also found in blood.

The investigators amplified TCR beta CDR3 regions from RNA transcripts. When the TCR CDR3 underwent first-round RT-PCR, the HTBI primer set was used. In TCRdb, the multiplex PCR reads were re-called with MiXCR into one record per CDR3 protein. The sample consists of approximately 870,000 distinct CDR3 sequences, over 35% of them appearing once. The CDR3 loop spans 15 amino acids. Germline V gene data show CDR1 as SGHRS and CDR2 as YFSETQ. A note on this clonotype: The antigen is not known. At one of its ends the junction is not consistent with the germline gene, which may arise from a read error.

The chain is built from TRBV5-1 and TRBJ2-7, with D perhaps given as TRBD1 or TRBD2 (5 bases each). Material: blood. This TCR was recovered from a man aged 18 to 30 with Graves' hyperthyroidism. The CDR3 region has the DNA TGTGCCAGCAGCTTGTCGGGGACCGCTTCCTACGAGCAGTACTTC. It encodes CASSLSGTASYEQYF.